The 21 T cell receptor beta chains below come from one sample, sequenced in a study of cytomegalovirus exposure and HLA in healthy donors. The PCR was carried out with 60 Vbeta primers and 13 Jbeta primers. TCRdb keeps only in-frame clones here, not all; method: immunoSEQ multiplex PCR. This sample yields roughly 65,000 clones, of which 65% to 70% are seen a single time; under 20% belongs to the top ten. Sequencing was done on a sample of PBMCs. These receptors all come from a man aged 40-49 years in good health and CMV-seropositive.

About this clone: At one boundary the junction diverges from the germline segment, which might be a read error. The genes are TRBV7-9 and TRBJ2-1, with TRBD2 as a possible D gene (5 bases). CDR1 and CDR2 from the germline V gene are SEHNR and FQNEAQ (reference sequence). There are 12 residues in the CDR3. This CDR3 is CSSSFEADEQFF. Here the CDR3 DNA reads TGTTCCAGCAGCTTCGAAGCGGATGAGCAGTTCTTC.

The rearrangement uses TRBV6-1 and TRBJ2-7; 10 positions agree with TRBD1. CDR1 and CDR2 (germline): MNHNS, SASEGT. V gave up 6 bases and J gave up 6 bases; unmatched junction bases: 5. The CDR3 contains 13 residues. CDR3 in amino acids: CASSRGQGGEQYF. CDR3 nucleotides: TGTGCCAGCAGCCGAGGACAGGGGGGCGAGCAGTACTTC.

This clone was counted only a few times. The junction departs from germline at one end; a sequencing error may be responsible. The rearrangement uses TRBV7-9 and TRBJ2-7; D is unclear. This CDR3 is built from 12 residues. Germline CDR1 and CDR2: SEHNR and FQNEAQ (reference sequence). Here the CDR3 reads CSSSPRPNEQYF. CDR3 DNA: TGTTCCAGCAGCCCCAGGCCGAACGAGCAGTACTTC. Supplemented by reference TRBV7-9 and TRBJ2-7, the full variable domain reads DTGVSQNPRHKITKRGQNVTFRCDPISEHNRLYWYRQTLGQGPEFLTYFQNEAQLEKSRLLSDRFSAERPKGSFSTLEIQRTEQGDSAMYLCSSSPRPNEQYFGPGTRLTVT.

The CDR3 coding sequence is TGTGCCATCAGTGAGTCAGATAGCGGGTACACCGGGGAGCTGTTTTTT. Residues: CAISESDSGYTGELFF. This chain links TRBV10-3 with TRBJ2-2; 7 positions agree with TRBD2. This CDR3 has 16 residues. V trimming: 0 bases; J trimming: 3 bases; junction bases outside the gene matches: 4. The germline V gene has CDR1 ENHRY and CDR2 SYGVKD.

The rearrangement uses TRBV7-2 and TRBJ2-1, with 7 bases that match TRBD2. This CDR3 has 13 residues. The V segment lost 8 bases and the J segment 9 bases; nucleotides outside the gene matches: 10. Germline CDR1 and CDR2: SGHTA and FQGNSA. CDR3 sequence: CASGAASGIEQFF. DNA of the CDR3: TGTGCCAGCGGGGCTGCGAGCGGGATTGAGCAGTTCTTC.

The V gene is TRBV7-4, the J gene TRBJ1-3, with no clear D. Germline V gene lookup returns CDR1 SGHVT and CDR2 SQSDAQ. This CDR3 comprises 15 residues. V lost 1 base, J lost 0 bases, and 7 bases lay in between. This CDR3 reads CASSLVAGSGNTIYF. In DNA, the CDR3 is TGTGCCAGCAGCTTAGTTGCAGGCTCTGGAAACACCATATATTTT.

On this clone: One junction end disagrees with the germline gene, perhaps due to a read error. The V call is TRBV15, the J call TRBJ2-1; 15 bases map to TRBD2. Germline assignment: CDR1 LNHNV and CDR2 YYDKDF (reference sequence). The CDR3 consists of 15 residues. Here the CDR3 DNA reads TGTGTCACCAGCACGGGGACTAGCGGGAGGAATGAGCAGTTCTTC. The encoded protein is CVTSTGTSGRNEQFF.

J is TRBJ2-3 and V is TRBV9; 11 bases fit TRBD2. This CDR3 is built from 16 residues. Germline trimming cut 4 bases from V and 0 bases from J; bases unmatched to any gene: 4. Germline-derived CDR1 and CDR2 are SGDLS and YYNGEE. CDR3 sequence reads: CASSPLAGGSTDTQYF. CDR3 DNA sequence: TGTGCCAGCAGCCCGCTAGCGGGGGGAAGCACAGATACGCAGTATTTT.

This clone was seen only a few times. The V and J genes are TRBV7-9 and TRBJ2-7; D remains unclear. Germline assignment: CDR1 SEHNR and CDR2 FQNEAQ (reference sequence). CDR3 length equals 14 residues. Trimming cost V 3 bases and J 6 bases, with 15 bases left between them. The DNA of the CDR3 is TGTGCCAGCAGCTTTTTGATAGGTTCAGGCGAGCAGTACTTC. This encodes CASSFLIGSGEQYF.

This clone was recorded a few times. The chain links TRBV19 to TRBJ2-7, with D possibly TRBD1 on 6 matching bases. Germline CDR1 and CDR2: LNHDA and SQIVND (reference sequence). The CDR3 runs to 13 residues. V dropped 4 bases and J dropped 2 bases, with 9 bases sitting between them. CDR3 protein: CASSTGTPYEQYF. The CDR3 bases are TGTGCCAGTAGTACCGGGACACCCTACGAGCAGTACTTC.

This chain joins TRBV15 and TRBJ2-3; D remains ambiguous. The CDR3 contains 14 residues. With 7 bases removed from V and 0 bases from J, the gap between germline ends came to 11 bases. The germline V gene encodes CDR1 LNHNV and CDR2 YYDKDF (reference sequence). The CDR3 is CATTQAISTDTQYF. CDR3 sequence (DNA): TGTGCCACCACTCAGGCGATTAGCACAGATACGCAGTATTTT.

J is TRBJ1-4 and V is TRBV15, with D tentatively TRBD1 (6 bases). This CDR3 has 16 amino acids. V lost 1 base and J lost 7, with 16 bases in between. CDR1 and CDR2 (germline): LNHNV, YYDKDF (reference sequence). The CDR3 DNA reads as TGTGCCACCAGCAGAGTTAGTAGGGGGATTGGTGAAAAACTGTTTTTT. It is translated as CATSRVSRGIGEKLFF.

This clone turned up a few times. V usage is TRBV10-3 and J usage is TRBJ2-2; 7 bases match TRBD2. CDR1 ENHRY and CDR2 SYGVKD come from the germline V gene. The CDR3 length is 14 residues. V lost 8 bases to trimming and J lost 2 bases; unmatched junction nucleotides: 5. CDR3 sequence reads: CAIGASGNTGELFF. CDR3 DNA: TGTGCCATCGGAGCTAGCGGAAACACCGGGGAGCTGTTTTTT.

Concerning this clone itself: The final CDR3 position lacks the conserved phenylalanine or tryptophan, pointing to a likely read error. The genes are TRBV11-2 and TRBJ1-2, with D possibly matching TRBD1 (6 bases). CDR1 is SGHAT and CDR2 is FQNNGV in the germline V gene. Trimming removed 5 bases from V and 5 bases from J, with 9 bases in between. The CDR3 runs to 12 residues. The CDR3 region is CASSQGGYGYTL. CDR3 nucleotide sequence: TGTGCCAGCAGCCAAGGGGGATATGGCTACACCCTC.

This clone was seen only a few times. J is TRBJ1-2 and V is TRBV28; 8 nucleotides match TRBD1. Trimming took 3 bases from V and 4 from J; bases not matched to a gene: 1. The germline V gene has CDR1 MDHEN and CDR2 SYDVKM. The length of the CDR3 is 13 residues. CDR3 loop: CASSLTGAYGYTF. CDR3 sequence (DNA): TGTGCCAGCAGTTTGACAGGGGCCTATGGCTACACCTTC.

Remarks on this clone: A read error may produce the germline difference seen at one junction end. The rearrangement links TRBV7-9 to TRBJ1-1, with TRBD1 identical over 11 bases. The CDR3 spans 14 residues. The germline gives CDR1 SEHNR, CDR2 FQNEAQ (reference sequence). The DNA of the CDR3 is TGTTCCAGCAGCTGGGGACAGGGGGACACTGAAGCTTTCTTT. Its protein product is CSSSWGQGDTEAFF.

The V and J genes are TRBV2 and TRBJ1-3; perhaps TRBD1 as D (6 bases). Trimming took off 4 bases at V and 6 bases at J, with 10 bases between the two ends. CDR1 and CDR2 (germline): SNHLY, FYNNEI. CDR3 length: 13 amino acids. For the CDR3, the DNA is TGTGCCAGCAGTGCGGGGACACAAAACACCATATATTTT. Translating it yields CASSAGTQNTIYF.

V usage is TRBV18 and J usage is TRBJ2-5; D is perhaps TRBD1 (5 bases). Germline assignment: CDR1 KGHSH and CDR2 LQKENI. V was trimmed by 2 bases and J by 5 bases, leaving 12 bases between them. This CDR3 has 14 amino acids. The chain's CDR3 is CASSPTDNWETQYF. In nucleotides, the CDR3 is TGTGCCAGCTCACCAACGGACAATTGGGAGACCCAGTACTTC.

The J gene is TRBJ1-1, the V gene TRBV18, with D perhaps TRBD1 (5 bases). The CDR3 is made up of 13 amino acids. CDR1 and CDR2 (germline): KGHSH, LQKENI. The V end was cut by 11 bases, the J end by 1 base, with 14 bases between. CDR3 nucleotides: TGTGCCGGGCGGGGCGATTCGAACACTGAAGCTTTCTTT. Its protein is CAGRGDSNTEAFF.

This clone was seen more than once but under ten times. The chain combines TRBV19 with TRBJ2-3; TRBD2 matches 11 bases. CDR3 length: 13 residues. Germline CDR1 and CDR2: LNHDA and SQIVND (reference sequence). The V and J ends lost 10 bases and 9 bases, in that order; junction bases with no gene match: 9. The CDR3 bases are TGTGCCACCGCACTAGCGGGAGAGGGGACGCAGTATTTT. It translates to CATALAGEGTQYF. Full variable domain (rest looked up from reference TRBV19 and TRBJ2-3): DGGITQSPKYLFRKEGQNVTLSCEQNLNHDAMYWYRQDPGQGLRLIYYSQIVNDFQKGDIAEGYSVSREKKESFPLTVTSAQKNPTAFYLCATALAGEGTQYFGPGTRLTVL.

The CDR3 reads CAWSKLVANEQFF. As DNA, the CDR3 is TGTGCCTGGAGTAAGCTAGTAGCAAATGAGCAGTTCTTC. The chain links TRBV30 to TRBJ2-1; D unclear. In germline, CDR1 is GTSNPN, CDR2 SVGIG (reference sequence). The V gene lost 2 bases and the J gene lost 7 bases, with 12 bases spanning the gap. The CDR3 extends over 13 amino acids.